This record looks at one TCR beta chain sequence and its context. This receptor's antigen is unknown. Base qualities are not recorded, but no much larger clone differs from it by a single base. The immunoSEQ Assay, a bias-controlled multiplex PCR, was used to amplify TCRbeta CDR3 regions from genomic DNA. As for how the authors treated the data: The number of nucleated cells in each sample was estimated from the amplification of reference gene primers within the assay. Sequence reads were collapsed and filtered to measure the absolute abundance of every unique TCRbeta CDR3 rearrangement. Productive Simpson clonality was computed per sample as the square root of Simpson's diversity index over productive rearrangements. TCRdb took this table from immuneACCESS and kept in-frame rearrangements with V and J called. Such tables lack part of the clones; where checked against another copy, unresolved V genes explain under half of the gap, and the rest is unexplained. V and J calls and clone size are given by that table; D and trimming were obtained from the DNA. The sample data list about 240,000 clones, and approximately 80% of these were observed just once. About 4.8% of the sample lies in the top ten.

Germline trimming: 7 bases from V, 8 bases from J; junction bases outside gene matches: 6. There are 12 amino acids in the CDR3, from cysteine to phenylalanine inclusive. The CDR3 DNA has 36 bases and is translated from base 1. Taken from the germline V gene, the CDR1 and CDR2 loops are WSHSY and SAAADI. Collaborating institutions collected whole blood in K2EDTA tubes following their own protocols. For TCRbeta analysis, collaborator samples were shipped as frozen whole blood, as isolated PBMCs, or as DNA extracted from either sample type. These data come from a study of blood T cell repertoires in COVID-19 (dated by TCRdb to 2019 to 2021). About the study as a whole: Samples from collaborators originated in the United States, Italy and Spain and spanned both the acute and convalescent phases of COVID-19. The material from the prospective study consisted of cDNA or gDNA derived from T cells, B-cell-depleted T cells, or PBMCs. The dataset comprised deeply sampled blood TCRbeta repertoires from subjects exposed to, actively infected with, or recovered from COVID-19. The repertoires were made available in a free public database intended to serve as a resource for research on the immune response to SARS-CoV-2. The samples were drawn from the first 160 participants of the ongoing ImmuneRACE study and from some 1,300 subjects provided by 6 global collaborators. The sample metadata nearly always contained a de-identified subject ID, COVID-19 status, age in years and sex. HLA class I and class II types, where available, came from metadata supplied by the sample provider rather than from assay-based typing.

General study outcomes and caveats: The quantity of clinical and demographic metadata differed by source and by participant and was supplied without curation.

The V gene is TRBV10-2 and the J gene is TRBJ1-2, with 8 bases matching TRBD1. The sequencing sample was made of peripheral blood. The sequence derives from a woman in her 70s with acute or convalescent COVID-19. The nucleotide sequence reads as follows: TGCGCCAGCACAGGGGGCGCAGGGGGCTACACCTTC. Its amino acids are CASTGGAGGYTF.